These 9 T cell receptor beta chains came from one sample sequenced in a study of blood T cell repertoires in COVID-19. Only in-frame clones appear in the TCRdb table, and some are missing; sequencing was by immunoSEQ multiplex PCR. The table has about 280,000 clones, more than 70% seen once; the top ten hold around 2%. The sample was PBMCs or T cells enriched from blood (not recorded which). The receptors were gathered from a woman aged 55-69 years in a cohort exposed to, infected with or recovered from COVID-19 (not recorded which).

Comment on this clone: Other DNA sequences within the sample encode an identical CDR3. The V gene is TRBV6-5, the J gene TRBJ1-2; no clear D gene. V dropped 0 bases and J dropped 2 bases, with 7 bases sitting between them. This CDR3 has 14 residues. Germline V gene lookup returns CDR1 MNHEY and CDR2 SVGAGI. The CDR3 reads CASSYSAGNYGYTF. CDR3 nucleotide sequence: TGTGCCAGCAGTTACTCCGCGGGAAACTATGGCTACACCTTC.

The chain has TRBV11-1 and TRBJ1-6, with 9 bases identical to TRBD1. The V segment lost 3 bases and the J segment 7 bases; nucleotides outside the gene matches: 7. The CDR3 is 16 residues long. CDR1 and CDR2 from the germline V gene are SGHAT and FQDESV (reference sequence). The CDR3, as DNA: TGTGCCAGCAGCTTGAGATTACAGGGGGCCAATTCACCCCTCCACTTT. It codes for CASSLRLQGANSPLHF.

This chain joins TRBV5-1 and TRBJ1-2; D is perhaps TRBD1 (6 bases). The germline CDR1 and CDR2 sequences are SGHRS and YFSETQ. With 2 bases removed from V and 5 bases from J, the gap between germline ends came to 19 bases. The CDR3 has 16 amino acids. CDR3: CASSFRGDPKRYGYTF. The DNA for the CDR3 is TGCGCCAGCAGCTTCAGGGGCGACCCGAAACGATATGGCTACACCTTC.

The gene calls are TRBV11-2 and TRBJ2-5, with D maybe TRBD2 (6 bases). Germline CDR1 SGHAT, CDR2 FQNNGV. CDR3 length equals 18 residues. Trimming removed 5 bases from V and 10 bases from J, with 32 bases in between. CDR3 protein: CASSHTQYPDQRAMDQYF. CDR3 sequence (DNA): TGTGCCAGCAGCCATACCCAGTATCCAGATCAGCGGGCGATGGACCAGTACTTC.

As regards this clone: Other DNA sequences in this specimen translate into the identical CDR3. V usage is TRBV2 and J usage is TRBJ2-7, with D maybe TRBD1 (8 bases). Germline-derived CDR1 and CDR2 are SNHLY and FYNNEI. The CDR3 length is 14 residues. The V gene lost 6 bases and the J gene lost 0 bases, with 12 bases spanning the gap. The CDR3, as DNA: TGTGCCAGCAGGGGGGGGACAGGCTCCTACGAGCAGTACTTC. It codes for CASRGGTGSYEQYF.

V is TRBV11-2 and J is TRBJ1-5; 10 bases line up with TRBD1. The J segment lost 2 bases and the V segment lost 5 bases, leaving 0 bases of the junction unmatched. The V gene's germline CDR1 is SGHAT and CDR2 FQNNGV. CDR3 size: 14 residues. As DNA, the CDR3 is TGTGCCAGCAGCGGGACAGGGGGCAATCAGCCCCAGCATTTT. This gives the protein CASSGTGGNQPQHF.

This rearrangement joins TRBV4-3 to TRBJ2-6, with 7 nucleotides matching TRBD2. V lost 1 base and J lost 0; bases outside the gene matches: 6. Germline loops: CDR1 LGHNA, CDR2 YSLEER. The CDR3 is made up of 18 amino acids. The CDR3, as DNA: TGCGCCAGCAGCCAAGGTTCAGCGGGATTCTCTGGGGCCAACGTCCTGACTTTC. It specifies CASSQGSAGFSGANVLTF.

This chain joins TRBV3-1 (or the pseudogene TRBV3-2) and TRBJ1-4, with TRBD1 matching 7 bases. The CDR3 sequence is 14 residues long. V dropped 5 bases and J dropped 5; count of bases not matched to a gene: 5. Germline V gene lookup returns CDR1 LGHDT and CDR2 YNNKEL (reference sequence). The CDR3 loop is CASSSAGGNEKLFF. The CDR3 nucleotides read TGTGCCAGCAGCTCCGCAGGGGGGAATGAAAAACTGTTTTTT.

The gene calls are TRBV27 and TRBJ2-5; D gene ambiguous. Germline V gene lookup returns CDR1 MNHEY and CDR2 SMNVEV (reference sequence). The length of the CDR3 is 13 residues. Trimming cost V 5 bases and J 2 bases, with 9 bases left between them. The CDR3 reads CASSPEFQETQYF. CDR3 sequence (DNA): TGTGCCAGCAGTCCCGAGTTTCAAGAGACCCAGTACTTC.